This T cell receptor beta chain was obtained from a study of human T cells and chemical hapten exposure. Time point meaning: pre-sensitization, week 0. Regarding treatment: therapeutic diphenylcyclopropenone sensitization with weekly scalp DPC. One entry per CDR3 protein results from TCRdb running MiXCR on the RACE reads. Of about 90,000 distinct CDR3 sequences listed, about 9% were seen once; the top ten hold 2.5% to 3%. The TCR originated in a man aged 35 to 55 with alopecia areata. Some clones in this sample may be carry-over from other donors' samples. Source: whole blood, taken in connection with sensitization to the hapten diphenylcyclopropenone (DPC).

The CDR3 loop is CASSRSGGFYGYTF. CDR3 DNA sequence: TGTGCCAGCAGTCGTTCCGGGGGCTTCTATGGCTACACCTTC. V gene TRBV2 combines with J gene TRBJ1-2; the D gene is possibly TRBD1 (6 bases). The CDR3 runs to 14 residues. CDR1 SNHLY and CDR2 FYNNEI come from the germline V gene. V was pared by 5 bases and J by 4 bases, with 14 bases between.